This passage covers 4 T cell receptor beta chains from one sample sequenced in a study of graft-versus-host responses after intestinal transplantation. These receptors have no known antigen. The protocol was immunoSEQ multiplex PCR, while the TCRdb copy is restricted to in-frame clones and leaves out a portion. Of about 94,000 clones listed, 91% are singletons. The sequencing here drew on unstimulated CD8+ T cells sorted from spleen or lymph node cells, taken before intestinal transplant. All receptors come from a human donor who received an intestinal transplant.

This chain links TRBV30 with TRBJ1-2; D gene uncertain. The V end was cut by 3 bases, the J end by 6 bases, with 11 bases between. CDR1 is GTSNPN, CDR2 SVGIG, per germline (reference sequence). The CDR3 consists of 12 residues. CDR3 bases: TGTGCCTGGAGCCCTTCTAAGCATGGCTACACCTTC. It yields the protein CAWSPSKHGYTF.

As DNA, the CDR3 is TGTGCCAGCGTAGCTAGCGGGGCGTCCGCAGATACGCAGTATTTT. Protein: CASVASGASADTQYF. The V gene is TRBV6-5, the J gene TRBJ2-3, with 9 bases aligning to TRBD2. The germline V gene encodes CDR1 MNHEY and CDR2 SVGAGI. Trimming removed 8 bases from V and 4 bases from J; junction bases left unmatched: 10. This CDR3 comprises 15 residues.

The genes are TRBV5-1 and TRBJ1-1; 8 positions agree with TRBD1. CDR1 is SGHRS, CDR2 YFSETQ, per germline. Trimming cost V 4 bases and J 2 bases; bases outside gene matches: 7. The length of the CDR3 is 15 residues. CDR3 residues: CASSPGTGPNTEAFF. As DNA, the CDR3 is TGCGCCAGCAGCCCAGGGACAGGACCAAACACTGAAGCTTTCTTT.

In the case of this clone: At one end, the junction sequence differs from germline, possibly due to a read error. The V and J genes are TRBV4-3 and TRBJ2-7; 9 bases map to TRBD2. The CDR3 has 15 amino acids. CDR1 is LGHNA and CDR2 is YSLEER in the germline V gene. The CDR3, as DNA: TGCGCCAACAGCCAAGGACGAGCGGGGGGCTACGAGCAGTACTTC. Its protein is CANSQGRAGGYEQYF.